These 6 T cell receptor beta chains share one sample of origin, sequenced in a study of beta chain features in type 1 diabetes. cDNA synthesis used the whole RNA isolate, giving expressed TCRB sequences. Here immunoSEQ multiplex PCR was the method, and the copy in TCRdb shows in-frame clones only, minus some. The table includes hundreds of thousands of clones, 10% to 15% detected once. Material: naive CD4+ T cells from blood. All receptors come from a man aged 18 to 35 in good health.

The V and J genes are TRBV28 and TRBJ2-6, with 7 positions matching TRBD2. The V gene end was trimmed by 10 bases and the J gene end by 0 bases; junction bases not matched to a gene: 3. Germline V gives CDR1 MDHEN, CDR2 SYDVKM. This CDR3 is built from 14 residues. The CDR3 nucleotides read TGTGCCATTCGGGGGGACTCTGGGGCCAACGTCCTGACTTTC. Its translation is CAIRGDSGANVLTF.

The rearrangement links TRBV5-1 to TRBJ2-2; 8 positions match TRBD1. Germline V CDR1 and CDR2: SGHRS, YFSETQ. CDR3 length: 14 amino acids. The V segment lost 4 bases and the J segment 7 bases; nucleotides outside the gene matches: 6. The CDR3 nucleotides read TGCGCCAGCAGCCCCCAGGGGGCAAGCGGGGAGCTGTTTTTT. Encoded protein: CASSPQGASGELFF.

The chain couples TRBV18 to TRBJ2-1, with TRBD2 matching 7 bases. V trimming: 3 bases; J trimming: 7 bases; junction bases outside the gene matches: 6. Germline V CDR1 and CDR2: KGHSH, LQKENI. This CDR3 comprises 14 residues. The CDR3 DNA is TGTGCCAGCTCACCCTTTGCTAGCGGAAATGAGCAGTTCTTC. It specifies CASSPFASGNEQFF.

The chain combines TRBV4-2 with TRBJ1-2; maybe TRBD1 (5 bases). The germline V gene encodes CDR1 LGHNA and CDR2 YNFKEQ. This CDR3 is 15 amino acids long. V lost 0 bases, J lost 8 bases, and 16 bases lay in between. CDR3 amino acids: CASSQERSEGSGYTF. The CDR3 DNA is TGTGCCAGCAGCCAAGAAAGGTCGGAGGGGTCCGGCTACACCTTC.

The chain links TRBV7-3 to TRBJ2-2; tentative D call: TRBD1 (6 bases). The V and J ends lost 2 bases and 5 bases respectively, with 12 bases between them. This CDR3 is 15 amino acids long. Germline values: CDR1 SGHTA, CDR2 FQGTGA. CDR3 in amino acids: CASSLQGTGTGELFF. The CDR3 DNA reads as TGTGCCAGCAGCTTACAGGGGACGGGAACCGGGGAGCTGTTTTTT.

This clone was detected a few times. The rearrangement links TRBV30 to TRBJ2-7; TRBD1 matches 9 bases. The CDR3 runs 14 residues. CDR1 GTSNPN and CDR2 SVGIG come from the germline V gene (reference sequence). The J segment lost 0 bases and the V segment lost 8 bases, leaving 8 bases of the junction unmatched. This CDR3 is CAGTDRGFSYEQYF. The CDR3 DNA reads TGTGCCGGAACCGACAGGGGGTTCTCCTACGAGCAGTACTTC.